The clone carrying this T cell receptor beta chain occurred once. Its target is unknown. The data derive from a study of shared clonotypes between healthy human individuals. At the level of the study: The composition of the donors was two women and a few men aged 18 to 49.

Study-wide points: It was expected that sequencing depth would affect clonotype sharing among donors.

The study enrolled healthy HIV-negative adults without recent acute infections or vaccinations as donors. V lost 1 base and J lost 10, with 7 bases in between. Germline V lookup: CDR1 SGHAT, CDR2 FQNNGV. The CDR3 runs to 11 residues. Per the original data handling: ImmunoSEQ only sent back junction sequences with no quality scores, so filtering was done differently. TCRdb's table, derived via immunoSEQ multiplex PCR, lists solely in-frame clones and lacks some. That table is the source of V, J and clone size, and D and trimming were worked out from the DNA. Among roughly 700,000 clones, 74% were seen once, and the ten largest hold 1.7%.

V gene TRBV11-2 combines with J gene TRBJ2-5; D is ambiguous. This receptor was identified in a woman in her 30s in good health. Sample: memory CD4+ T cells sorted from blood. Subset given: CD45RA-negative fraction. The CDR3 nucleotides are TGTGCCAGCAGCTTAGGCCAGAGCCAGTACTTC. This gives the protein CASSLGQSQYF.